This T cell receptor beta chain was sequenced during a study of beta chain features in type 1 diabetes. Notes on this clone: What it binds is not known.

Germline trimming cut 5 bases from V and 2 bases from J; bases unmatched to any gene: 6. The CDR3 is 17 amino acids. Germline values: CDR1 SEHNR, CDR2 FQNEAQ (reference sequence). Points from the study as a whole: Type 1 diabetes patients had moderately but significantly shorter TCRB CDR3s in all four CD4+ subsets.

Since all of the isolated RNA was reverse transcribed, expressed TCRB transcripts were what got sequenced. Sequencing used immunoSEQ multiplex PCR; TCRdb keeps in-frame clones, though not all of them. The sample has a few hundred thousand clones; more than 15% are singletons. This chain uses TRBV7-9 with TRBJ2-6; TRBD1 matches at 10 bases. Sample: naive CD4+ T cells from blood. The source is a man in his thirties or forties with type 1 diabetes. The CDR3 region is CASSQGQGRPGANVLTF. DNA of the CDR3: TGTGCCAGCAGCCAGGGACAGGGGAGACCTGGGGCCAACGTCCTGACTTTC. Based on the CDR3 plus reference TRBV7-9 and TRBJ2-6, the full variable domain is DTGVSQNPRHKITKRGQNVTFRCDPISEHNRLYWYRQTLGQGPEFLTYFQNEAQLEKSRLLSDRFSAERPKGSFSTLEIQRTEQGDSAMYLCASSQGQGRPGANVLTFGAGSRLTVL.